These 20 T cell receptor beta chains were sequenced from one sample in a study of T cells after yellow fever vaccination. TCRdb passed the 5' RACE reads through MiXCR, listing each CDR3 protein once. The profile covers more than 450,000 distinct CDR3 sequences, with 21% appearing a single time and roughly a sixth taken by the ten largest. Specimen: PBMCs, collected less than 25 days after the first yellow fever vaccination. These receptors all stem from a man between 18 and 35 years old who received the YFV17D yellow fever vaccine.

The chain recombines TRBV4-3 with TRBJ1-2; D gene ambiguous. CDR3 length: 14 residues. Trimming cost V 0 bases and J 2 bases, with 7 bases left between them. Germline CDR1 is LGHNA and CDR2 is YSLEER. For the CDR3, the DNA is TGCGCCAGCAGCCAAGAACCCAGAAACTATGGCTACACCTTC. Its translation: CASSQEPRNYGYTF.

The chain employs TRBV12-1 and TRBJ2-3; TRBD1, the table's D call, was not compared with the DNA. TRBV12-1 is termed a pseudogene. The CDR3 covers 15 residues. This CDR3 reads CASGPGQISTDTQYF. In DNA form, the CDR3 reads TGTGCCAGCGGCCCCGGACAGATCAGCACAGATACGCAGTATTTT.

This clonotype was counted ten times or more. The chain carries TRBV3-1 and TRBJ2-5; D is possibly TRBD2 (5 bases). Germline CDR1 and CDR2: LGHDT and YNNKEL (reference sequence). The CDR3 is 16 residues long. The germline V and J ends were trimmed by 0 bases and 3 bases, with 14 bases remaining between them. The CDR3 sequence: CASSQDPRVREETQYF. CDR3 coding DNA: TGTGCCAGCAGCCAAGATCCTCGGGTGCGGGAAGAGACCCAGTACTTC.

Regarding this clonotype: Being one base from a much bigger clone, this may be a read error. The chain is built from TRBV5-1 and TRBJ2-7, with 9 nucleotides matching TRBD1. CDR3 length equals 14 residues. Germline loops: CDR1 SGHRS, CDR2 YFSETQ. The CDR3 protein is CASSRDRVLYEPYF. DNA of the CDR3: TGCGCCAGCAGCCGGGACAGGGTTTTATACGAGCCGTACTTC. Drawing the rest from reference TRBV5-1 and TRBJ2-7, the complete variable domain is KAGVTQTPRYLIKTRGQQVTLSCSPISGHRSVSWYQQTPGQGLQFLFEYFSETQRNKGNFPGRFSGRQFSNSRSEMNVSTLELGDSALYLCASSRDRVLYEPYFGPGTRLTVT.

This clonotype was counted between two and nine times. The chain is built from TRBV12-3 or TRBV12-4 and TRBJ2-3; TRBD2 agrees at 9 bases. There are 16 residues in the CDR3. V was clipped by 5 bases and J by 3 bases; unmatched bases: 9. The CDR3 DNA reads as TGTGCCAGCAGTGTCGTCGCGGGGGGGCGTACAGATACGCAGTATTTT. Protein product: CASSVVAGGRTDTQYF.

This clonotype was counted a few times. The rearrangement joins TRBV4-2 to TRBJ2-7; D gene uncertain. V lost 0 bases, J lost 0 bases, and 15 bases lay in between. Germline V CDR1 and CDR2: LGHNA, YNFKEQ. CDR3 length equals 17 residues. CDR3 DNA: TGTGCCAGCAGCCAAGATCCCCTTCTCCCTAGCTCCTACGAGCAGTACTTC. Its translation: CASSQDPLLPSSYEQYF.

The V gene is TRBV6-5, the J gene TRBJ2-5; 7 bases agree with TRBD1. This CDR3 spans 17 amino acids. J was trimmed by 5 bases and V by 1 base; bases with no gene match: 13. The germline CDR1 and CDR2 sequences are MNHEY and SVGAGI. CDR3 sequence: CASSYLPKGAVRETQYF. The CDR3 DNA follows: TGTGCCAGCAGTTACTTACCCAAGGGGGCGGTTCGGGAGACCCAGTACTTC.

This clonotype was counted a few times. This chain uses TRBV20-1 with TRBJ2-1; 10 nucleotides line up with TRBD2. This CDR3 is 16 amino acids long. Germline V gene lookup returns CDR1 DFQATT and CDR2 SNEGSKA (reference sequence). Trimming cost V 0 bases and J 7 bases; bases outside gene matches: 9. This CDR3 is CSARDPQRGGVNEQFF. For the CDR3, the DNA is TGCAGTGCTAGAGATCCCCAGCGGGGGGGGGTTAATGAGCAGTTCTTC.

The chain carries TRBV7-2 and TRBJ1-2; tentative D call: TRBD1 (5 bases). The CDR3 covers 14 residues. The germline V gene has CDR1 SGHTA and CDR2 FQGNSA. With 1 base removed from V and 4 bases from J, the gap between germline ends came to 10 bases. The CDR3 loop is CASSLGGTVYGYTF. The CDR3, as DNA: TGTGCCAGCAGCTTAGGCGGGACGGTCTATGGCTACACCTTC.

This clonotype came up a few times. This rearrangement joins TRBV5-1 to TRBJ2-6; D gene unclear. The CDR3 sequence is 18 residues long. Trimming took 0 bases from V and 0 from J, leaving 13 bases between them. Germline V gene lookup returns CDR1 SGHRS and CDR2 YFSETQ. CDR3 sequence reads: CASSLEGSLGSGANVLTF. The CDR3 DNA reads TGCGCCAGCAGCTTGGAAGGATCGCTGGGCTCTGGGGCCAACGTCCTGACTTTC.

The table lists this clonotype with a few counts. V is TRBV4-1 and J is TRBJ1-5; maybe TRBD1 (6 bases). Trimming cost V 0 bases and J 7 bases, with 13 bases left between them. Per germline, CDR1 MGHRA and CDR2 YSYEKL. The CDR3 contains 15 residues. CDR3 in amino acids: CASSQDPRGGQPQHF. The CDR3, as DNA: TGCGCCAGCAGCCAAGATCCCAGGGGTGGGCAGCCCCAGCATTTT.

The genes are TRBV10-3 and TRBJ2-1; D is perhaps TRBD2 (5 bases). V was cut by 4 bases and J by 3 bases, with 10 bases left in between. This CDR3 contains 14 residues. The V gene's germline CDR1 is ENHRY and CDR2 SYGVKD. CDR3 region: CAISASTFYNEQFF. CDR3 DNA: TGTGCCATCAGTGCTAGCACTTTCTACAATGAGCAGTTCTTC.

This clonotype was seen repeatedly, ten times or more. The chain has TRBV7-2 and TRBJ2-3; 7 bases map to TRBD2. V lost 5 bases, J lost 4 bases, and 12 bases stayed unmatched. Germline-derived CDR1 and CDR2 are SGHTA and FQGNSA. The CDR3 loop spans 16 amino acids. Here the CDR3 DNA reads TGTGCCAGCAGCGTACTGGGGGGGGGGGTGTCAGATACGCAGTATTTT. Protein product: CASSVLGGGVSDTQYF. The complete variable domain, with remaining parts taken from reference TRBV7-2 and TRBJ2-3, reads GAGVSQSPSNKVTEKGKDVELRCDPISGHTALYWYRQSLGQGLEFLIYFQGNSAPDKSGLPSDRFSAERTGGSVSTLTIQRTQQEDSAVYLCASSVLGGGVSDTQYFGPGTRLTVL.

This clonotype showed up just a few times. The V and J genes are TRBV20-1 and TRBJ1-5, with TRBD1 as a possible D gene (6 bases). The V gene lost 5 bases and the J gene lost 6 bases, with 17 bases spanning the gap. The CDR3 runs to 14 residues. The germline V gene has CDR1 DFQATT and CDR2 SNEGSKA (reference sequence). CDR3 in amino acids: CSAETDRLGQPQHF. CDR3 DNA sequence: TGCAGTGCTGAAACTGACAGGCTGGGTCAGCCCCAGCATTTT.

The chain recombines TRBV24-1 with TRBJ1-5; D is uncertain. Trimming pared 5 bases from V and 5 bases from J, leaving 18 bases between. This CDR3 has 16 residues. CDR1 and CDR2 from the germline V gene are KGHDR and SFDVKD. The CDR3 loop reads CATSVSGLNADQPQHF. The CDR3 nucleotides read TGTGCCACCAGTGTCTCCGGGCTTAACGCCGATCAGCCCCAGCATTTT.

This clonotype occurred a few times. The chain recombines TRBV12-3 or TRBV12-4 with TRBJ1-6; D not resolved. The V end was cut by 4 bases, the J end by 5 bases, with 6 bases between. The length of the CDR3 is 13 residues. CDR3 sequence (DNA): TGTGCCAGCAGTTACGAGAATAATTCACCCCTCCACTTT. The encoded protein is CASSYENNSPLHF.

In this sample, this clonotype turned up a few times. The chain links TRBV25-1 to TRBJ1-2; TRBD1 is a possible D gene (5 bases). The V and J ends lost 1 base and 5 bases respectively, with 14 bases between them. The germline gives CDR1 MGHDK, CDR2 SYGVNS. CDR3 length equals 15 residues. The CDR3 region is CASSEWGVSVYGYTF. CDR3 nucleotide sequence: TGTGCCAGCAGTGAATGGGGGGTTTCGGTGTATGGCTACACCTTC.

This chain joins TRBV10-3 and TRBJ2-3, with D tentatively TRBD1 or TRBD2 (5 bases each). The CDR3 spans 15 residues. Germline V gene data show CDR1 as ENHRY and CDR2 as SYGVKD. Trimming pared 4 bases from V and 1 base from J, leaving 12 bases between. CDR3 sequence: CAISGDPTGTDTQYF. CDR3 in DNA: TGTGCCATCAGTGGGGACCCAACTGGCACAGATACGCAGTATTTT.

The chain recombines TRBV12-3 or TRBV12-4 with TRBJ1-4; no definite D call. This CDR3 spans 14 amino acids. V lost 6 bases and J 4 bases, leaving 12 bases between the germline ends. The CDR3 reads CASRVRPDNEKLFF. The CDR3 nucleotides are TGTGCCAGCAGGGTGAGGCCTGATAATGAAAAACTGTTTTTT.

Only a few counts were recorded for this clonotype. The chain couples TRBV7-6 to TRBJ2-7; 10 positions match TRBD2. Unmatched junction bases numbered 7, after V lost 5 bases and J lost 0 bases. This CDR3 has 16 amino acids. CDR1 is SGHVS, CDR2 FNYEAQ, per germline. CDR3 amino acids: CASSDPLAGGSYEQYF. Here the CDR3 DNA reads TGTGCCAGCAGCGATCCCTTAGCGGGGGGCTCCTACGAGCAGTACTTC.